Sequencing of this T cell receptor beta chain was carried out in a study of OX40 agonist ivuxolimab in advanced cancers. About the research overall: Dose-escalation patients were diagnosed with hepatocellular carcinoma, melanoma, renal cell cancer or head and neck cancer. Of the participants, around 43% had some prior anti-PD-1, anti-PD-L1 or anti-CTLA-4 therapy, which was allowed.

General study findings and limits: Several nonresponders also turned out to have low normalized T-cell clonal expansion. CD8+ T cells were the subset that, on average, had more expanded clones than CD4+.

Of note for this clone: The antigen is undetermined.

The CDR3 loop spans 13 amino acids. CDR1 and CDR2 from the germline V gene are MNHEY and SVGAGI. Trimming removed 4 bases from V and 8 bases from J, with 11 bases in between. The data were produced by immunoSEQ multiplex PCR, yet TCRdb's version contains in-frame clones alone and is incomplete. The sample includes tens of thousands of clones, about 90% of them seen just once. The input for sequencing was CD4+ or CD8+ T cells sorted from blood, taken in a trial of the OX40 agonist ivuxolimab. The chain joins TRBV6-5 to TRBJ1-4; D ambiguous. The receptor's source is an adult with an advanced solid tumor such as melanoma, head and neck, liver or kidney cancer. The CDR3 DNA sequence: TGTGCCAGCAGTTCTCTCCCGAGAGAAAAACTGTTTTTT. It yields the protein CASSSLPREKLFF.